What follows are 9 T cell receptor beta chains derived from one specimen sequenced in a study of memory CD4+ T cells and cytomegalovirus serostatus. Using immunoSEQ multiplex PCR, the repertoire was profiled, and TCRdb retains in-frame clones only, with some absent. Of about 75,000 clones listed, around 78% are singletons. The sort gate was single viable CD3+CD4+CD8-CD45RO+ cells for memory CD4+ T cells. Sequenced input: memory CD4+ T cells from blood. The receptors shown here come from an adult in good health and CMV-seropositive.

The J gene is TRBJ2-3, the V gene TRBV19; D unclear. Per the germline V gene, CDR1 is LNHDA and CDR2 is SQIVND (reference sequence). V dropped 10 bases and J dropped 6 bases, with 11 bases sitting between them. The CDR3 has 11 residues. In DNA, the CDR3 is TGTGCCATAAGGGCCGGCGATACGCAGTATTTT. Its protein product is CAIRAGDTQYF.

The V and J genes are TRBV30 and TRBJ2-7, with TRBD1 matching 8 bases. Germline V gene sequence: CDR1 GTSNPN, CDR2 SVGIG (reference sequence). The V and J ends lost 6 bases and 4 bases, in that order; junction bases with no gene match: 8. CDR3 size: 13 residues. The CDR3, as DNA: TGTGCCTGTGGACAGGGACCCGAATACGAGCAGTACTTC. This encodes CACGQGPEYEQYF.

This clone showed up just once. The gene calls are TRBV29-1 and TRBJ1-5; no reliable D call. V shed 6 bases and J shed 7 bases, with 19 bases lying between them. The CDR3 has 14 residues. In germline, CDR1 is SQVTM, CDR2 ANQGSEA. The CDR3 reads CSVSEGSEVQPQHF. The CDR3 nucleotides read TGCAGCGTCTCCGAGGGCTCAGAGGTACAGCCCCAGCATTTT.

Here the CDR3 DNA reads TGTGCCAGCTTATCGGGACGGGGATCCTACAATGAGCAGTTCTTC. It encodes CASLSGRGSYNEQFF. The V call is TRBV28, the J call TRBJ2-1; D tentatively fits TRBD1 or TRBD2 (5 bases each). The CDR3 has 15 amino acids. Trimming left V 8 bases short and J 1 base short, with 15 bases between. CDR1 is MDHEN and CDR2 is SYDVKM in the germline V gene.

V gene TRBV7-9 combines with J gene TRBJ1-1; unclear D gene. CDR3 length: 12 amino acids. Germline-derived CDR1 and CDR2 are SEHNR and FQNEAQ (reference sequence). V dropped 3 bases and J dropped 5 bases, with 7 bases sitting between them. The CDR3, as DNA: TGTGCCAGCAGCTTTTGGGTGACTGAAGCTTTCTTT. Its translation: CASSFWVTEAFF.

V usage is TRBV5-6 and J usage is TRBJ2-5; D may be TRBD2 (6 bases). The V and J ends lost 4 bases and 5 bases respectively, with 18 bases between them. The length of the CDR3 is 15 residues. The germline CDR1 and CDR2 sequences are SGHDT and YYEEEE. CDR3 in DNA: TGTGCCAGCAGCCCGATTGGGCTAGCGATGGAGACCCAGTACTTC. Encoded protein: CASSPIGLAMETQYF.

This clone was seen only a few times. The genes are TRBV7-9 and TRBJ2-2; possible D gene TRBD2, 6 bases. V shed 7 bases and J shed 3 bases, with 21 bases lying between them. CDR1 and CDR2 from the germline V gene are SEHNR and FQNEAQ (reference sequence). This CDR3 has 17 residues. DNA of the CDR3: TGTGCCAGCAAGCCTCCTCCGGGGGAAGCGGACACCGGGGAGCTGTTTTTT. Residues: CASKPPPGEADTGELFF.

This sequence joins TRBV5-6 and TRBJ1-3; unclear D gene. This CDR3 is built from 16 residues. The germline CDR1 and CDR2 sequences are SGHDT and YYEEEE. The ends were cut back, 0 bases at V and 4 bases at J, with 14 bases in the middle. The CDR3 DNA reads as TGTGCCAGCAGCTTGGGTTATGGGCCCTTGGGAAACACCATATATTTT. The encoded protein is CASSLGYGPLGNTIYF.

The chain links TRBV7-2 to TRBJ1-2; 7 nucleotides align to TRBD1. The germline CDR1 and CDR2 sequences are SGHTA and FQGNSA. The V segment lost 7 bases and the J segment 4 bases; nucleotides outside the gene matches: 6. This CDR3 comprises 13 residues. The CDR3 loop reads CASNRDSPYGYTF. In nucleotides, the CDR3 is TGTGCCAGCAACCGGGACAGTCCCTATGGCTACACCTTC. The full variable domain, in which reference TRBV7-2 and TRBJ1-2 provide the parts outside the CDR3, is GAGVSQSPSNKVTEKGKDVELRCDPISGHTALYWYRQSLGQGLEFLIYFQGNSAPDKSGLPSDRFSAERTGGSVSTLTIQRTQQEDSAVYLCASNRDSPYGYTFGSGTRLTVV.